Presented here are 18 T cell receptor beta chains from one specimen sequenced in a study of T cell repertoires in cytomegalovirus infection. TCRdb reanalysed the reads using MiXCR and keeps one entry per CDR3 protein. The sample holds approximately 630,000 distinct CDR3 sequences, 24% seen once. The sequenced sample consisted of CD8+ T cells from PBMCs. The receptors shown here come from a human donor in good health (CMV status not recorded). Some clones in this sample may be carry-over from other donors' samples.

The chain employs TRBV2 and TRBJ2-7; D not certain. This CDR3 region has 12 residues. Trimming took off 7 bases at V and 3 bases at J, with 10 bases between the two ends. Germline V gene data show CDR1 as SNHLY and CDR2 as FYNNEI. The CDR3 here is CASKGKRYEQYF. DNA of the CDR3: TGTGCCAGCAAAGGGAAACGCTACGAGCAGTACTTC.

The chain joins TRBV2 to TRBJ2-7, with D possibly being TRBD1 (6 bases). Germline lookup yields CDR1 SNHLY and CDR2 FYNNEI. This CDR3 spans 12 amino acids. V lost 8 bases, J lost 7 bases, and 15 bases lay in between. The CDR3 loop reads CASSGGAGEQYV. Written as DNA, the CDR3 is TGTGCCAGCTCTGGGGGCGCGGGTGAGCAGTACGTC.

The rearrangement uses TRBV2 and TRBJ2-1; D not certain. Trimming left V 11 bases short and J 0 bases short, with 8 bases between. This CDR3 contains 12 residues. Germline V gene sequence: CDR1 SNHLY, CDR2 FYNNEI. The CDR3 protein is CALASSYNEQFF. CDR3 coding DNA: TGTGCCCTCGCCAGCTCCTACAATGAGCAGTTCTTC. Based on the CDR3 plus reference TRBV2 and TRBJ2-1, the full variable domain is EPEVTQTPSHQVTQMGQEVILRCVPISNHLYFYWYRQILGQKVEFLVSFYNNEISEKSEIFDDQFSVERPDGSNFTLKIRSTKLEDSAMYFCALASSYNEQFFGPGTRLTVL.

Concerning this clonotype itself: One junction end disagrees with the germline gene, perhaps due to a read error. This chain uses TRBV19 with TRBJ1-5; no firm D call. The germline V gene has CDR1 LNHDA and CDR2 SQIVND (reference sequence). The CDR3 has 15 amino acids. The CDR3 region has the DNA TGTGTCAGTAGTATAGATGGGATGCGCAATCAGCCCCAGCATTTT. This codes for CVSSIDGMRNQPQHF.

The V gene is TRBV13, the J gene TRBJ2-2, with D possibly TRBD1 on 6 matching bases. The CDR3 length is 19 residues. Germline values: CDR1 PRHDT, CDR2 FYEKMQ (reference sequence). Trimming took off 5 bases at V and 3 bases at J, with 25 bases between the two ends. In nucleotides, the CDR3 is TGTGCCAGCAGCCGTTACCTCCGGGACACCGACCCTCACACCGGGGAGCTGTTTTTT. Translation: CASSRYLRDTDPHTGELFF.

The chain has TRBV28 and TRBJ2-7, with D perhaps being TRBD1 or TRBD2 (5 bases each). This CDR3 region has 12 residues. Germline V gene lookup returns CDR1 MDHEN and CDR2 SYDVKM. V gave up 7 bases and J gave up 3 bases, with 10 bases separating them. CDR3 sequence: CASNRDRYEQYV. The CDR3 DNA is TGTGCCAGCAATAGGGACCGCTACGAGCAGTACGTC.

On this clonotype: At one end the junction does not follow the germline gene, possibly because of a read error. The CDR3, as DNA: TGTGCCAGCAGCCACCAGGCGTTGAACACTGAAGCTTTCTTT. Encoded protein: CASSHQALNTEAFF. The V gene is TRBV4-1, the J gene TRBJ1-1; no clear D gene. The CDR3 covers 14 residues. Germline CDR1 MGHRA, CDR2 YSYEKL.

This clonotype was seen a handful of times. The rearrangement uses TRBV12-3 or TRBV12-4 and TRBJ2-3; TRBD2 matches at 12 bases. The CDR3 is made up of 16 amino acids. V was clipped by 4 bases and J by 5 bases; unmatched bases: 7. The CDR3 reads CASSSGLAGFRDTQYF. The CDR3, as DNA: TGTGCCAGCAGTTCCGGACTAGCGGGGTTTAGAGATACGCAGTATTTT.

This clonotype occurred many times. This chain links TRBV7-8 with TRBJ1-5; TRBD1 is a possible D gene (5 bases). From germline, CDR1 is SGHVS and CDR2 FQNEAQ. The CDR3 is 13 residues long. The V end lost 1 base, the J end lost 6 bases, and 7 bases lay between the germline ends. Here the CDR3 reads CASSLEGIQPQHF. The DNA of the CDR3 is TGTGCCAGCAGCTTAGAGGGGATTCAGCCCCAGCATTTT.

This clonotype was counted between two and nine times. The CDR3 DNA sequence: TGCAGTGCTGGTCCGGGAGATAGCAATCAGCCCCAGCATTTT. It codes for CSAGPGDSNQPQHF. The gene calls are TRBV20-1 and TRBJ1-5; D unresolved. This CDR3 comprises 14 residues. Germline V gene lookup returns CDR1 DFQATT and CDR2 SNEGSKA (reference sequence). Deletions cut 5 bases from V and 0 bases from J, with 11 bases between.

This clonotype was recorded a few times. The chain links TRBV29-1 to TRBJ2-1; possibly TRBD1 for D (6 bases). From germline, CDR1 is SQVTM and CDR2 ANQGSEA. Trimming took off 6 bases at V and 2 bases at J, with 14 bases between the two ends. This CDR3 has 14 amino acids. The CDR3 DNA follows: TGCAGCGTCCAGGGGCTGCTAGCCTACAATGAGCAGTTCTTC. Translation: CSVQGLLAYNEQFF.

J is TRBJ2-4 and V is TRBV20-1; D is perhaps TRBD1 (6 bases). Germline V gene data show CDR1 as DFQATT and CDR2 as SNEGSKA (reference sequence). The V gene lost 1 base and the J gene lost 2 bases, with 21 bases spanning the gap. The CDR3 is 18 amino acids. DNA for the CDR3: TGCAGTGCTAGAGTGTCAGGGGTCGTCGGTGAATCCAAAAACATTCAGTACTTC. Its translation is CSARVSGVVGESKNIQYF.

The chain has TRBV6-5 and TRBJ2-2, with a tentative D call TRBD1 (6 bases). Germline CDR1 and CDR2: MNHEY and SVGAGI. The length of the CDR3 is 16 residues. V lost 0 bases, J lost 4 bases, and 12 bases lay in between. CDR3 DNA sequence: TGTGCCAGCAGTTACTCGCCAGGGGTGGGCACCGGGGAGCTGTTTTTT. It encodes CASSYSPGVGTGELFF.

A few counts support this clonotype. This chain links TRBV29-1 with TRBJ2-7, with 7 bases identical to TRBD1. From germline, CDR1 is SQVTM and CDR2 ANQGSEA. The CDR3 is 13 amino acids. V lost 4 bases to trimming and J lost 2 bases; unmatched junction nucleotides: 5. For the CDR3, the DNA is TGCAGCGTTGTAGGACAGGCGACCTACGAGCAGTACTTC. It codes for CSVVGQATYEQYF.

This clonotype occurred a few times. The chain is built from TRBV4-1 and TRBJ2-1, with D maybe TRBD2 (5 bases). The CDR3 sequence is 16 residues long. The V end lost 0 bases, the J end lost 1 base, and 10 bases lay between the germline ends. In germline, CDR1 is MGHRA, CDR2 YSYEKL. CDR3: CASSQEGLPSYNEQFF. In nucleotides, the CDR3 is TGCGCCAGCAGCCAAGAAGGACTGCCGTCCTACAATGAGCAGTTCTTC.

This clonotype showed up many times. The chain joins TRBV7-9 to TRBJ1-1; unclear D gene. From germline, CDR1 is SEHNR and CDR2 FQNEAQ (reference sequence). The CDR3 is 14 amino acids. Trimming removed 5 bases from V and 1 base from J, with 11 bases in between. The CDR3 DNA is TGTGCCAGCAGCAGACAAGGAGGGAACACTGAAGCTTTCTTT. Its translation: CASSRQGGNTEAFF.

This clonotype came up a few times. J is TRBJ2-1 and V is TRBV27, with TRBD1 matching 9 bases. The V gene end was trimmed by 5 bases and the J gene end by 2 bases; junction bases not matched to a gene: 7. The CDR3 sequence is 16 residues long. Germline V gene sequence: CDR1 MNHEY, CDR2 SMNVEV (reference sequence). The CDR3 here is CASSPYGQGPYNEQFF. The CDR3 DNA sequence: TGTGCCAGCAGTCCATATGGACAGGGGCCCTACAATGAGCAGTTCTTC.

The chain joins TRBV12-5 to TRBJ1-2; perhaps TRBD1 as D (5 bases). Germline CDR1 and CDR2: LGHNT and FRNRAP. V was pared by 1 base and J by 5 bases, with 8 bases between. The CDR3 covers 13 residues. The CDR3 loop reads CASGLGDLYGYTF. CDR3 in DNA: TGTGCTAGTGGTTTGGGGGACCTATATGGCTACACCTTC.